These T cell receptor beta chains were read from a single sample in a study of cytomegalovirus exposure and HLA in healthy donors. The repertoire was sequenced with immunoSEQ multiplex PCR; TCRdb's copy has only in-frame clones and lacks some. This table holds 85,000 to 95,000 clones, 74% found once. The material sequenced was PBMCs. These TCRs come from a man younger than 40 in good health and CMV-seropositive. The CDR3 runs from the conserved cysteine through the conserved F or W. The D gene is left open where the match is weak. The size of a clone is reported for some rows only, either as once, few or many, or as a class for expanded clones.

D: .
V: TRBV5-1
J: TRBJ2-5
size: .
DNA: TGCGCCAGCAGCTTGGATACGGGAAGAGAGACCCAGTACTTC
CDR3: CASSLDTGRETQYF

D: .
V: TRBV2
J: TRBJ2-7
size: .
DNA: TGTGCCAGCAGTGAATCTCGGGACATTGACATCTACGAGCAGTACTTC
CDR3: CASSESRDIDIYEQYF

D: TRBD1
V: TRBV10-3
J: TRBJ1-1
size: .
DNA: TGTGCCATCAGGAGGGGGCAGGACACTGAAGCTTTCTTT
CDR3: CAIRRGQDTEAFF

D: TRBD2
V: TRBV18
J: TRBJ2-1
size: few
DNA: TGTGCCAGCTCACCATACCAGCGGGGGGGGTTCAATGAGCAGTTCTTC
CDR3: CASSPYQRGGFNEQFF

D: .
V: TRBV7-3
J: TRBJ2-4
size: .
DNA: TGTGCCAGCAGCTTAACAGGCGGGGAGGCGGCCAAAAACATTCAGTACTTC
CDR3: CASSLTGGEAAKNIQYF

D: TRBD1
V: TRBV10-3
J: TRBJ1-3
size: .
DNA: TGTGCCATCACTCCGGGACAGGCCTCTGGAAACACCATATATTTT
CDR3: CAITPGQASGNTIYF

D: .
V: TRBV2
J: TRBJ1-1
size: .
DNA: TGTGCCAGCAGTCTCTCCCGGGACTTCGGATTTGAAGCTTTCTTT
CDR3: CASSLSRDFGFEAFF

D: .
V: TRBV6-5
J: TRBJ1-5
size: .
DNA: TGTGCCAGCAGTTACTCTCCCAGCTCTAGTCAGCCCCAGCATTTT
CDR3: CASSYSPSSSQPQHF

D: TRBD2
V: TRBV6-1
J: TRBJ2-1
size: .
DNA: TGTGCCAGCAGTGCGACTAGCGGGGAATACAATGAGCAGTTCTTC
CDR3: CASSATSGEYNEQFF

D: TRBD2
V: TRBV29-1
J: TRBJ2-6
size: .
DNA: TGCAGCGCTTCTAGCGGGGGGTTTAGCTCTGGGGCCAACGTCCTGACTTTC
CDR3: CSASSGGFSSGANVLTF

D: .
V: TRBV7-3
J: TRBJ2-1
size: few
DNA: TGTGCCAGCAGCCAGGGGACGTACAATGAGCAGTTCTTC
CDR3: CASSQGTYNEQFF

D: .
V: TRBV30
J: TRBJ1-1
size: few
DNA: TGTGCCTGGAGTCGCTCCGGGAGCAACCCGGGGCGCGGGGCTTTCTTT
CDR3: CAWSRSGSNPGRGAFF

D: TRBD2
V: TRBV4-3
J: TRBJ2-3
size: .
DNA: TGCGCCAGCAGCCAAGAAGGGCGGGGGAGCACAGATACGCAGTATTTT
CDR3: CASSQEGRGSTDTQYF

D: TRBD2
V: TRBV7-6
J: TRBJ2-5
size: .
DNA: TGTGCCAGCAGCCGTACTAGCGGGGGGAGTGAGACCCAGTACTTC
CDR3: CASSRTSGGSETQYF

D: .
V: TRBV30
J: TRBJ1-6
size: .
DNA: TGTGCCTGGAGTCGGACACAGGTTCTTCCCCTCCACTTT
CDR3: CAWSRTQVLPLHF

D: .
V: TRBV29-1
J: TRBJ1-1
size: .
DNA: TGCAGCGTTCGCGAGACGGGGGGGACACGCGAAGCTTTCTTT
CDR3: CSVRETGGTREAFF

D: .
V: TRBV7-9
J: TRBJ2-7
size: .
DNA: TGTGCCAGCAGCCCAAACCGGGACTACGAGCAGTACTTC
CDR3: CASSPNRDYEQYF

D: TRBD2
V: TRBV7-3
J: TRBJ2-6
size: .
DNA: TGTGCCAGCAGCTTCGGGGGGGCGCGGGGGGCCAACGTCCTGACTTTC
CDR3: CASSFGGARGANVLTF

D: .
V: TRBV7-8
J: TRBJ2-7
size: .
DNA: TGTGCCAGCAGCCCAGACAGGTTTTCCTACGAGCAGTACTTC
CDR3: CASSPDRFSYEQYF

D: .
V: TRBV21-1
J: TRBJ2-7
size: .
DNA: TGTGCCAGCAGCAAAGGCTGGGGACACCTTTCCTACGAGCAGTACTTC
CDR3: CASSKGWGHLSYEQYF

D: TRBD1
V: TRBV9
J: TRBJ1-1
size: .
DNA: TGTGCCAGCAGCGCTGGGGACAGAGCGAACACTGAAGCTTTCTTT
CDR3: CASSAGDRANTEAFF

D: .
V: TRBV2
J: TRBJ1-2
size: .
DNA: TGTGCCAGCCAGGGGAGAGGCACCTTC
CDR3: CASQGRGTF

D: TRBD2
V: TRBV4-1
J: TRBJ2-1
size: .
DNA: TGCGCCAGCAGCCAAGAAGGGACTAGCGTTTCCCTTGTCAATGAGCAGTTCTTC
CDR3: CASSQEGTSVSLVNEQFF

D: .
V: TRBV4-2
J: TRBJ2-5
size: once
DNA: TGTGCCAGCAGCCCCCTCGGGGGTCGGTACCAAGAGACCCAGTACTTC
CDR3: CASSPLGGRYQETQYF

D: .
V: TRBV9
J: TRBJ2-3
size: .
DNA: TGTGCCAGCAGCGTAGGGGCGGGGTATACGCAGTATTTT
CDR3: CASSVGAGYTQYF

D: .
V: TRBV5-1
J: TRBJ1-3
size: .
DNA: TGCGCCAGCAGCTTCAGTGGCGGGACTGGAAACACCATATATTTT
CDR3: CASSFSGGTGNTIYF

D: TRBD1
V: TRBV28
J: TRBJ1-5
size: .
DNA: TGTGCCAGCAGTCCCAGGGGGGCCCACAATCAGCCCCAGCATTTT
CDR3: CASSPRGAHNQPQHF

D: .
V: TRBV28
J: TRBJ2-5
size: .
DNA: TGTGCCAGCAGCCCTATGGGAGCGGGCCAAGAGGCCCAGTACTTC
CDR3: CASSPMGAGQEAQYF

D: TRBD1
V: TRBV19
J: TRBJ1-1
size: .
DNA: TGTGCCAGTAGTCAAGGGGGACAGACCACTGAAGCTTTCTTT
CDR3: CASSQGGQTTEAFF

D: .
V: TRBV5-4
J: TRBJ1-5
size: .
DNA: TGTGCCAGCAGCTTGGCCCCGCAGGGCGATCAGCCCCAGCATTTT
CDR3: CASSLAPQGDQPQHF

D: TRBD2
V: TRBV2
J: TRBJ2-5
size: .
DNA: TGTGCCAGCAGTGGGGGGGGTGAGACCCAGTACTTC
CDR3: CASSGGGETQYF

D: .
V: TRBV25-1
J: TRBJ1-4
size: .
DNA: TGTGCCAGCAGTCCCTTAGGGAGTAATGAAAAACTGTTTTTT
CDR3: CASSPLGSNEKLFF

D: TRBD1
V: TRBV30
J: TRBJ1-1
size: .
DNA: TGTGCCTGGAGTCTTTCGACAGGGTACACTGAAGCTTTCTTT
CDR3: CAWSLSTGYTEAFF

D: .
V: TRBV27
J: TRBJ2-7
size: .
DNA: TGTGCCAGCAGTGAGACCGGGAGAAGCTCCTACGAGCAGTACTTC
CDR3: CASSETGRSSYEQYF

D: .
V: TRBV6-1
J: TRBJ2-7
size: .
DNA: TGTGCCAGCAGTGCTGTGGAGCAGTACTTC
CDR3: CASSAVEQYF

D: .
V: TRBV5-4
J: TRBJ1-2
size: once
DNA: TGTGCCAGCAGCTTCAGGGAGGCTTTGGGGGATGGCTACACCTTC
CDR3: CASSFREALGDGYTF

D: TRBD1
V: TRBV6-5
J: TRBJ2-7
size: .
DNA: TGTGCCAGCAGCCAGGGGGCGGGCGAGCAGTACTTC
CDR3: CASSQGAGEQYF

D: .
V: TRBV28
J: TRBJ2-1
size: .
DNA: TGTGCCAGCAGTTCCTCCCCAGGCGGGTACAATGAGCAGTTCTTC
CDR3: CASSSSPGGYNEQFF

D: .
V: TRBV7-9
J: TRBJ1-1
size: few
DNA: TGTGCCAGCAGCTTATGGGGAGACTCTGAAGCTTTCTTT
CDR3: CASSLWGDSEAFF

D: TRBD1
V: TRBV6-6
J: TRBJ1-2
size: .
DNA: TGTGCCAGCAGTTACTCCCGACAGGGGGCTAACTATGGCTACACCTTC
CDR3: CASSYSRQGANYGYTF

D: TRBD1
V: TRBV19
J: TRBJ1-1
size: .
DNA: TGTGCCAGTAGTCTAACAGGGGGCGCAATGGGTGAAGCTTTCTTT
CDR3: CASSLTGGAMGEAFF

D: .
V: TRBV11-3
J: TRBJ1-3
size: .
DNA: TGTGCCAGCAGCTTAGGCAGATCCTCTGGAAACACCATATATTTT
CDR3: CASSLGRSSGNTIYF

D: TRBD1
V: TRBV7-6
J: TRBJ2-7
size: .
DNA: TGTGCCAGCAGTTCTCCGACAGGGCAACACGAGCAGTACTTC
CDR3: CASSSPTGQHEQYF

D: .
V: TRBV7-8
J: TRBJ1-5
size: few
DNA: TGTGCCAGCAGCTCTAACCAAGATCAGCCCCAGCATTTT
CDR3: CASSSNQDQPQHF

D: TRBD2
V: TRBV6-5
J: TRBJ2-7
size: .
DNA: TGTGCCAGCACCTTTACTAGCGGGAGGGCCTACGAGCAGTACTTC
CDR3: CASTFTSGRAYEQYF

D: .
V: TRBV4-1
J: TRBJ2-7
size: .
DNA: TGCGCCAGCAGCCAAGTTTCACCTTGGCGGGCCCTCGCCCCCTACGAGCAGTACTTC
CDR3: CASSQVSPWRALAPYEQYF

D: TRBD1
V: TRBV7-9
J: TRBJ2-3
size: once
DNA: TGTGCCAGCAGCCCTACGACAGGGTTAAGCACAGATACGCAGTATTTT
CDR3: CASSPTTGLSTDTQYF

D: .
V: TRBV15
J: TRBJ2-6
size: medium-sized
DNA: TGTGCCACCAGCAGAGATCAGGGCTCTGGGGCCAACGTCCTGACTTTC
CDR3: CATSRDQGSGANVLTF

D: .
V: TRBV7-9
J: TRBJ1-1
size: .
DNA: TGTGCCAGCAGCTTAGCGGGGGCCCAGAACACTGAAGCTTTCTTT
CDR3: CASSLAGAQNTEAFF